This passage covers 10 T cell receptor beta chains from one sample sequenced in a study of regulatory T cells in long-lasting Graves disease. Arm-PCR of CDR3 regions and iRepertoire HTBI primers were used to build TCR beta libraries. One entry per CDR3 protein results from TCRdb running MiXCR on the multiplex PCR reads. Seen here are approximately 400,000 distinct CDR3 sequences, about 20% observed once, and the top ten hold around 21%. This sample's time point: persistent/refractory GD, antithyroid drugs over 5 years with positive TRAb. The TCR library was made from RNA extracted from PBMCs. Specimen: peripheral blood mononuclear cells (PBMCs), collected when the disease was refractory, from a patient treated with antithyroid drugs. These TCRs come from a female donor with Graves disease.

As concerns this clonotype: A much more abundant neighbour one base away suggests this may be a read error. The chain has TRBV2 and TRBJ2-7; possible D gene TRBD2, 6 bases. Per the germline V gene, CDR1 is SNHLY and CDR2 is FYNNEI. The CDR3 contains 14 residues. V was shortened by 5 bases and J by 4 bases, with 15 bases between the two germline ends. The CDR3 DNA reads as TGTGCCAGCAGTCTAGCGAGAGCTTCATACGAGCAGTACTTC. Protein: CASSLARASYEQYF.

This chain's CDR3 is CASSFGAVSGANVLTF. The CDR3 nucleotides are TGTGCCAGCAGCTTCGGAGCCGTGTCTGGGGCCAACGTCCTGACTTTC. The chain uses TRBV7-9 and TRBJ2-6, with D hard to call. V was trimmed by 3 bases and J by 1 base, leaving 10 bases between them. CDR3 length: 16 residues. From germline, CDR1 is SEHNR and CDR2 FQNEAQ (reference sequence). Drawing the rest from reference TRBV7-9 and TRBJ2-6, the complete variable domain is DTGVSQNPRHKITKRGQNVTFRCDPISEHNRLYWYRQTLGQGPEFLTYFQNEAQLEKSRLLSDRFSAERPKGSFSTLEIQRTEQGDSAMYLCASSFGAVSGANVLTFGAGSRLTVL.

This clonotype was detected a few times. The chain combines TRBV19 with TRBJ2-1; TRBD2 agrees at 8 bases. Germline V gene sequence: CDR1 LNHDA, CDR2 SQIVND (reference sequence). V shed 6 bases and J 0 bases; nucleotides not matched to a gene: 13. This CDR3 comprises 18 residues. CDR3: CASSGLAAQRSSYNEQFF. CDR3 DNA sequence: TGTGCCAGTAGCGGACTAGCAGCCCAAAGGAGCTCCTACAATGAGCAGTTCTTC.

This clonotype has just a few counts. CDR3 sequence (DNA): TGTGCCAGTAGTAATTGGGGGTACACTGAAGCTTTCTTT. Amino acid sequence: CASSNWGYTEAFF. The gene calls are TRBV19 and TRBJ1-1, with a tentative D call TRBD1 (5 bases). V gave up 4 bases and J gave up 3 bases, with 9 bases separating them. Per the germline V gene, CDR1 is LNHDA and CDR2 is SQIVND (reference sequence). The CDR3 extends over 13 amino acids.

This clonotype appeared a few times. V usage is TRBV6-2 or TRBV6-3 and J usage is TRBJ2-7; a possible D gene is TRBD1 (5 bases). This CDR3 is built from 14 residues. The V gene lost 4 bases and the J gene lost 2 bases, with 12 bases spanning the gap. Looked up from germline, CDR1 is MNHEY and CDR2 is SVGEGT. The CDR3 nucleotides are TGTGCCAGCAGTTCCCCAGGGTATCCCTACGAGCAGTACTTC. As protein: CASSSPGYPYEQYF.

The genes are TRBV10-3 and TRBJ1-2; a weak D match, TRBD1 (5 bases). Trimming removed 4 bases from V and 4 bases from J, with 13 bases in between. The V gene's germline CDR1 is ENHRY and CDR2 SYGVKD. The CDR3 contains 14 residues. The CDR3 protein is CAISVDSEGYGYTF. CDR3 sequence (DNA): TGTGCCATCAGTGTTGACAGTGAGGGCTATGGCTACACCTTC.

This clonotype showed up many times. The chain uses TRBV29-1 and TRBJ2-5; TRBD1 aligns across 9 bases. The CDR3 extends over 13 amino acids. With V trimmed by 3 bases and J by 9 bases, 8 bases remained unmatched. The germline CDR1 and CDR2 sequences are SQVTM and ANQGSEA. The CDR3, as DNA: TGCAGCGTTGAGGACAGGGGATTCGGGTCCCAGTACTTC. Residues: CSVEDRGFGSQYF.

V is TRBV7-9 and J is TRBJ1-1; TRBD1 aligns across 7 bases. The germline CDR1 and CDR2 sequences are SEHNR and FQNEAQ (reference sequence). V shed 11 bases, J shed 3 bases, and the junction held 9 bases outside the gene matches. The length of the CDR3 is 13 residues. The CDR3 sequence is CAVPGQGDTEAFF. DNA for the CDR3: TGTGCCGTTCCGGGCCAGGGGGACACTGAAGCTTTCTTT.

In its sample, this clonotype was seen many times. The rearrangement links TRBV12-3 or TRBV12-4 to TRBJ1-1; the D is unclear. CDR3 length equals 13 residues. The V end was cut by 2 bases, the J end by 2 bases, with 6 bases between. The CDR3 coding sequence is TGTGCCAGCAGTTTAAAAGACAACACTGAAGCTTTCTTT. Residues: CASSLKDNTEAFF.

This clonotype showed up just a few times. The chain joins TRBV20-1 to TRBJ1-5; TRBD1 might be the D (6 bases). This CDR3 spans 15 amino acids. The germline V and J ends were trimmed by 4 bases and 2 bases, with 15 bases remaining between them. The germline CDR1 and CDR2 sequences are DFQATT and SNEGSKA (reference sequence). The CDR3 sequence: CSAIFSWGRNQPQHF. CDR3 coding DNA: TGCAGTGCTATCTTTTCGTGGGGGCGCAATCAGCCCCAGCATTTT.